What follows are 17 T cell receptor beta chains derived from one specimen sequenced in a study of CD4 T cells in relation to SARS-CoV-2 and coronaviruses. Clones were read by immunoSEQ multiplex PCR, and TCRdb kept only the in-frame ones, dropping some. The table has approximately 36,000 clones, 77% seen once. These receptors lack a known antigen. The material sequenced was memory CD4+ T cells from PBMCs, cultured in vitro. The receptors originated from an adult with COVID-19.

The chain uses TRBV11-2 and TRBJ2-7; TRBD2 aligns across 8 bases. CDR1 and CDR2 from the germline V gene are SGHAT and FQNNGV. Trimming removed 6 bases from V and 2 bases from J; junction bases left unmatched: 12. The CDR3 runs to 16 residues. The CDR3 DNA is TGTGCCAGCAGAAGTAATCGGGGGGGCCATCCCTACGAGCAGTACTTC. It translates to CASRSNRGGHPYEQYF.

The chain is built from TRBV7-2 and TRBJ2-1; TRBD2 agrees at 13 bases. Germline V CDR1 and CDR2: SGHTA, FQGNSA. CDR3 length equals 17 residues. Trimming cost V 4 bases and J 6 bases; bases outside gene matches: 9. The CDR3 nucleotides are TGTGCCAGCAGCTCCCGGGACAGGACTAGCGGGAGCAATGAGCAGTTCTTC. Protein sequence: CASSSRDRTSGSNEQFF.

The chain has TRBV19 and TRBJ2-3; D uncertain. V dropped 5 bases and J dropped 0 bases, with 9 bases sitting between them. Germline V gene lookup returns CDR1 LNHDA and CDR2 SQIVND (reference sequence). The CDR3 covers 14 residues. CDR3 sequence reads: CASSGPTSTDTQYF. CDR3 DNA: TGTGCCAGTAGTGGACCAACTAGCACAGATACGCAGTATTTT.

For the CDR3, the DNA is TGTGCCAGCCGGGGGGCGCCCTTAAGCTCCTATAATTCACCCCTCCACTTT. This sequence encodes CASRGAPLSSYNSPLHF. The rearrangement joins TRBV28 to TRBJ1-6; tentative D call: TRBD1 (6 bases). V shed 8 bases and J shed 0 bases, with 17 bases lying between them. Germline V gives CDR1 MDHEN, CDR2 SYDVKM. CDR3 length equals 17 residues.

The genes are TRBV5-4 and TRBJ2-1, with D possibly matching TRBD2 (6 bases). Trimming pared 2 bases from V and 6 bases from J, leaving 15 bases between. The CDR3 covers 15 residues. The germline gives CDR1 SGHNT, CDR2 YYREEE (reference sequence). CDR3 sequence (DNA): TGTGCCAGCAGCTTACTCACCCTGGGGGGCAATGAGCAGTTCTTC. This encodes CASSLLTLGGNEQFF.

Only a few counts were recorded for this clone. Germline and junction disagree at one end, which may indicate a read error. J is TRBJ2-5 and V is TRBV5-5; D ambiguous. Germline V lookup: CDR1 SGHKS, CDR2 YYEKEE (reference sequence). The CDR3 length is 9 residues. CDR3 sequence reads: CVDQETQHF. The CDR3 nucleotides read TGTGTCGACCAAGAGACCCAGCACTTC.

This clone was seen more than once but under ten times. The chain links TRBV30 to TRBJ2-1; TRBD1 is a possible D gene (6 bases). This CDR3 contains 12 residues. Per germline, CDR1 GTSNPN and CDR2 SVGIG (reference sequence). V gave up 5 bases and J gave up 4 bases, with 9 bases separating them. CDR3 in amino acids: CAWSTGYNEQFF. The CDR3 DNA is TGTGCCTGGTCTACAGGGTACAATGAGCAGTTCTTC. The whole variable domain, remainder taken from reference TRBV30 and TRBJ2-1, is SQTIHQWPATLVQPVGSPLSLECTVEGTSNPNLYWYRQAAGRGLQLLFYSVGIGQISSEVPQNLSASRPQDRQFILSSKKLLLSDSGFYLCAWSTGYNEQFFGPGTRLTVL.

Only a few counts were recorded for this clone. The J gene is TRBJ2-2, the V gene TRBV9; D gene ambiguous. CDR3 length: 13 residues. Looked up from germline, CDR1 is SGDLS and CDR2 is YYNGEE. V was shortened by 3 bases and J by 0 bases, with 3 bases between the two germline ends. CDR3 in amino acids: CASSDSNTGELFF. CDR3 bases: TGTGCCAGCAGCGACTCGAACACCGGGGAGCTGTTTTTT.

This chain connects TRBV25-1 to TRBJ2-5; 7 bases map to TRBD1. Germline V lookup: CDR1 MGHDK, CDR2 SYGVNS. The CDR3 is 17 residues long. With 3 bases clipped from V and 1 base from J, the junction kept 11 bases outside the gene matches. Here the CDR3 reads CASSESPGQIAQETQYF. The CDR3, as DNA: TGTGCCAGCAGTGAGTCACCGGGACAGATCGCCCAAGAGACCCAGTACTTC.

V gene TRBV7-3 combines with J gene TRBJ2-2; the D gene is possibly TRBD2 (5 bases). The V end was cut by 0 bases, the J end by 5 bases, with 10 bases between. Germline V gene sequence: CDR1 SGHTA, CDR2 FQGTGA. This CDR3 is built from 15 residues. The DNA of the CDR3 is TGTGCCAGCAGCTTAACGAATGGACTGACCGGGGAGCTGTTTTTT. It codes for CASSLTNGLTGELFF.

The chain combines TRBV7-3 with TRBJ2-5; tentatively, D is TRBD2 (7 bases). CDR1 is SGHTA and CDR2 is FQGTGA in the germline V gene. V was shortened by 8 bases and J by 2 bases, with 24 bases between the two germline ends. The CDR3 totals 17 residues. This CDR3 is CASLRGRREIPQETQYF. In DNA, the CDR3 is TGTGCCAGCCTCAGGGGTCGGCGGGAGATCCCGCAAGAGACCCAGTACTTC. Full variable domain (outside the CDR3, taken from reference TRBV7-3 and TRBJ2-5): GAGVSQTPSNKVTEKGKYVELRCDPISGHTALYWYRQSLGQGPEFLIYFQGTGAADDSGLPNDRFFAVRPEGSVSTLKIQRTERGDSAVYLCASLRGRREIPQETQYFGPGTRLLVL.

The genes are TRBV19 and TRBJ1-1; D uncertain. With 3 bases removed from V and 5 bases from J, the gap between germline ends came to 10 bases. The CDR3 spans 13 residues. In germline, CDR1 is LNHDA, CDR2 SQIVND (reference sequence). Written as DNA, the CDR3 is TGTGCCAGTAGTATGGGTAGCGGGACTGAAGCTTTCTTT. This encodes CASSMGSGTEAFF.

J is TRBJ1-1 and V is TRBV19; a weak D match, TRBD1 (6 bases). Trimming cost V 9 bases and J 8 bases, with 31 bases left between them. The germline CDR1 and CDR2 sequences are LNHDA and SQIVND (reference sequence). The CDR3 has 17 amino acids. The CDR3 protein is CASSPRTGQSYILEAFF. CDR3 sequence (DNA): TGTGCCAGCTCCCCGAGAACCGGACAGAGTTATATCCTAGAAGCTTTCTTT.

This clone appeared a few times. V is TRBV6-4 and J is TRBJ2-2; perhaps TRBD2 as D (5 bases). Germline CDR1 reads MRHNA; CDR2 reads SNTAGT. Trimming pared 5 bases from V and 1 base from J, leaving 5 bases between. This CDR3 spans 13 amino acids. CDR3 DNA: TGTGCCAGCAGTAGCGGGAACACCGGGGAGCTGTTTTTT. Its protein is CASSSGNTGELFF.

The V and J genes are TRBV27 and TRBJ2-3; TRBD2 aligns across 11 bases. Germline values: CDR1 MNHEY, CDR2 SMNVEV (reference sequence). Trimming took 7 bases from V and 4 from J; bases not matched to a gene: 1. CDR3 length: 13 amino acids. The CDR3 DNA follows: TGTGCCAGCACGACTAGCGGGGCAGATACGCAGTATTTT. Translation: CASTTSGADTQYF.

This chain joins TRBV4-1 and TRBJ2-7; TRBD1 aligns across 7 bases. Germline V gene data show CDR1 as MGHRA and CDR2 as YSYEKL. The length of the CDR3 is 13 residues. J gave up 9 bases and V 1 base, and 6 bases lay outside the gene matches. The CDR3 DNA reads TGCGCCAGCAGCCAAGGGGACGACAGGGCGCAGTACTTC. It specifies CASSQGDDRAQYF.

This clone was seen a handful of times. Distinct nucleotide sequences in the sample also encode this CDR3. In DNA, the CDR3 is TGTGCCAGCAGCCAGGGGGCCGGGGAGCTGTTTTTT. Translating it yields CASSQGAGELFF. The V gene is TRBV3-1 (or the pseudogene TRBV3-2), the J gene TRBJ2-2; D may match TRBD1 or TRBD2 (5 bases each). Germline CDR1 is LGHDT and CDR2 is YNNKEL (reference sequence). The V and J ends lost 3 bases and 6 bases respectively, with 5 bases between them. The CDR3 sequence is 12 residues long.